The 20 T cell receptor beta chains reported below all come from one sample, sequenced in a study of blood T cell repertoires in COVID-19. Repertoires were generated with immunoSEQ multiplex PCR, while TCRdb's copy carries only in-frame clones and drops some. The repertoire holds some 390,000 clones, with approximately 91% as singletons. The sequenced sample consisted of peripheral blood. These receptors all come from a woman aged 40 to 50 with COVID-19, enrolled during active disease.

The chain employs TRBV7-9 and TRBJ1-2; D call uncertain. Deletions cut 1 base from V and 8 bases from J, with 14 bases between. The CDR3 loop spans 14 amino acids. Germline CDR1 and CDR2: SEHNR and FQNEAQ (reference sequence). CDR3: CASSLEVSLGGYTF. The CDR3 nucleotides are TGTGCCAGCAGCTTAGAAGTCTCGCTAGGCGGCTACACCTTC. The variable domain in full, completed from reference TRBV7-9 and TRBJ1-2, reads DTGVSQNPRHKITKRGQNVTFRCDPISEHNRLYWYRQTLGQGPEFLTYFQNEAQLEKSRLLSDRFSAERPKGSFSTLEIQRTEQGDSAMYLCASSLEVSLGGYTFGSGTRLTVV.

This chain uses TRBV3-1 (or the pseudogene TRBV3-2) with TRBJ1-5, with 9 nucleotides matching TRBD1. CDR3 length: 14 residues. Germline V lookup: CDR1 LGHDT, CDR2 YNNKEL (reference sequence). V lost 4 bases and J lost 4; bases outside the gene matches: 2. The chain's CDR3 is CASSLGTGNQPQHF. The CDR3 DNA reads TGTGCCAGCAGCCTTGGGACAGGGAATCAGCCCCAGCATTTT.

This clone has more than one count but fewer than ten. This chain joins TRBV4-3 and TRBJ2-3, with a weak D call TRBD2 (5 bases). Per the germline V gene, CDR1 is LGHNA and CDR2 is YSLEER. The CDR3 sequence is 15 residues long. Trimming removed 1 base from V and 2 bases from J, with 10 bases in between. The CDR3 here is CASSQAQLDTDTQYF. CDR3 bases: TGCGCCAGCAGCCAAGCTCAACTAGACACAGATACGCAGTATTTT.

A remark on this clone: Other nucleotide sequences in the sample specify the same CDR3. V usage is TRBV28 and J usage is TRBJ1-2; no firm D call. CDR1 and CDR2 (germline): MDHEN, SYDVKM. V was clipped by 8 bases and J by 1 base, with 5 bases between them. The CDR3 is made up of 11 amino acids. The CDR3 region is CASSRNYGYTF. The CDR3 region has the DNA TGTGCCAGCTCTCGTAACTATGGCTACACCTTC.

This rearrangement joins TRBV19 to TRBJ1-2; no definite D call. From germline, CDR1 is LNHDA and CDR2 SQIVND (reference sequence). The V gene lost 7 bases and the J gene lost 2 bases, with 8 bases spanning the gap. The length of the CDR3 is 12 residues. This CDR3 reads CASTRPNYGYTF. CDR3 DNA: TGTGCCAGTACGAGGCCGAACTATGGCTACACCTTC.

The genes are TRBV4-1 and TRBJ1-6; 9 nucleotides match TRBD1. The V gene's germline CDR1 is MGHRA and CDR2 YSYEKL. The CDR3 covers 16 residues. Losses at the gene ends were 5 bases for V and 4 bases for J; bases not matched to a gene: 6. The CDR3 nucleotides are TGCGCCAGCAGCGACCGGGACAGGGTATATAATTCACCCCTCCACTTT. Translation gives CASSDRDRVYNSPLHF.

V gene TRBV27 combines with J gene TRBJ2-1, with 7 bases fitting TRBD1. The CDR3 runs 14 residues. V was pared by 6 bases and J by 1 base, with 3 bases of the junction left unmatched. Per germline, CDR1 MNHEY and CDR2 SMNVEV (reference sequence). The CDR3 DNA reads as TGTGCCAGCAGGACAGGGTATTCCTACAATGAGCAGTTCTTC. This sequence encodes CASRTGYSYNEQFF.

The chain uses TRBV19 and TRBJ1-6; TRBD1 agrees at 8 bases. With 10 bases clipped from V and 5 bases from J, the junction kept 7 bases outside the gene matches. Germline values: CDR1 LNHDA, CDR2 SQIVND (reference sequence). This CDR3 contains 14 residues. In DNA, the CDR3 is TGTGCCACCTCCTCAGGGGGCAATAATTCACCCCTCCACTTT. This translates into CATSSGGNNSPLHF. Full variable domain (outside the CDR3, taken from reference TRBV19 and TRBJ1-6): DGGITQSPKYLFRKEGQNVTLSCEQNLNHDAMYWYRQDPGQGLRLIYYSQIVNDFQKGDIAEGYSVSREKKESFPLTVTSAQKNPTAFYLCATSSGGNNSPLHFGNGTRLTVT.

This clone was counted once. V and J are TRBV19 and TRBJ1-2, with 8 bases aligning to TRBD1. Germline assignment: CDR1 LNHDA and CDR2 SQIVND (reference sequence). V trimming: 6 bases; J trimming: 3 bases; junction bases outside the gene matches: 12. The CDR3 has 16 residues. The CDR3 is CASSLGQGFSYYGYTF. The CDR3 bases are TGTGCCAGTAGCCTCGGACAGGGCTTTTCCTACTATGGCTACACCTTC.

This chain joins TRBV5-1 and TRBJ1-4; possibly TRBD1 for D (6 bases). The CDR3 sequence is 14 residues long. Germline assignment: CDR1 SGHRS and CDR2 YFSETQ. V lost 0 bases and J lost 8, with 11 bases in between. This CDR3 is CASSLEGVEEKLFF. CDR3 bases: TGCGCCAGCAGCTTGGAGGGGGTAGAGGAAAAACTGTTTTTT.

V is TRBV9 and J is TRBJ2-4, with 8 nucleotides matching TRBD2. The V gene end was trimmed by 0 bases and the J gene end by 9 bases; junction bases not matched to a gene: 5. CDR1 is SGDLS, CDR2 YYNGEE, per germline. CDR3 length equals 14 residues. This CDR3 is CASSVAGGTGIQYF. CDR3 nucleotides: TGTGCCAGCAGCGTAGCGGGAGGGACGGGCATTCAGTACTTC. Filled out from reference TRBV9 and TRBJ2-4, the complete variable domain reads DSGVTQTPKHLITATGQRVTLRCSPRSGDLSVYWYQQSLDQGLQFLIQYYNGEERAKGNILERFSAQQFPDLHSELNLSSLELGDSALYFCASSVAGGTGIQYFGAGTRLSVL.

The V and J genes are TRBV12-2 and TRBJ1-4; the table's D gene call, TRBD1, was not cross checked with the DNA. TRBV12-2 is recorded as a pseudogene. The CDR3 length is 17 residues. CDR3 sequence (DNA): TGTGCAAGTCTCAACCGGGACATGGAATCTCTTAATGAAAAACTGTTTTTT. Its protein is CASLNRDMESLNEKLFF.

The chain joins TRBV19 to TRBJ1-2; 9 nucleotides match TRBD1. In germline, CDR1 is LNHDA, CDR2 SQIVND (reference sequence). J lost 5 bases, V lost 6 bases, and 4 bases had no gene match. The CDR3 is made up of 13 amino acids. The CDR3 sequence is CASSSGQGYGYTF. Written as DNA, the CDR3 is TGTGCCAGTAGCTCTGGACAGGGGTATGGCTACACCTTC.

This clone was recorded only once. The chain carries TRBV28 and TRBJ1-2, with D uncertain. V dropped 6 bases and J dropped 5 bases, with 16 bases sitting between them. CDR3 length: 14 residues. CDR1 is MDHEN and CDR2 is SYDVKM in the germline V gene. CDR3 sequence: CASRDRRTDYGYTF. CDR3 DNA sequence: TGTGCCAGCAGGGACCGGAGGACGGATTATGGCTACACCTTC.

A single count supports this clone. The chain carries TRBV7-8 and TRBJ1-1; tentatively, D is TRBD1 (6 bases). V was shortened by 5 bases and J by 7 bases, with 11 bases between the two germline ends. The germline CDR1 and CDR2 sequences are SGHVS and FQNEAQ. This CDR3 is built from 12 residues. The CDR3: CASSPDSIEAFF. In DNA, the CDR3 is TGTGCCAGCAGCCCGGACAGCATTGAAGCTTTCTTT.

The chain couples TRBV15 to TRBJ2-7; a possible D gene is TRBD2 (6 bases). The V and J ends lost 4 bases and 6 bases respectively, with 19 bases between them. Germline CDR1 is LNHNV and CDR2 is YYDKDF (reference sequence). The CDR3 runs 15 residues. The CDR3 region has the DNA TGTGCCACCAGCAACCCGGGAGATCTAAGGTCCGAGCAGTACTTC. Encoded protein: CATSNPGDLRSEQYF.

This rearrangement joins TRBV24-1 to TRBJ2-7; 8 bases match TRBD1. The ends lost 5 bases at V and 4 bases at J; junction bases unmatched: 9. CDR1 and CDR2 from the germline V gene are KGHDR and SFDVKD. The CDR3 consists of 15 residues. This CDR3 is CATSAWTGSLYEQYF. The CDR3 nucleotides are TGTGCCACCAGTGCCTGGACAGGGAGCCTTTACGAGCAGTACTTC.

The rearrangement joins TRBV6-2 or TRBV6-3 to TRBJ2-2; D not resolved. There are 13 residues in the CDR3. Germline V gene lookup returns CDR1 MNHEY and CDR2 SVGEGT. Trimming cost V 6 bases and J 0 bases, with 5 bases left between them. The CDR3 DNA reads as TGTGCCAGCAGCCTAACGAACACCGGGGAGCTGTTTTTT. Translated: CASSLTNTGELFF.

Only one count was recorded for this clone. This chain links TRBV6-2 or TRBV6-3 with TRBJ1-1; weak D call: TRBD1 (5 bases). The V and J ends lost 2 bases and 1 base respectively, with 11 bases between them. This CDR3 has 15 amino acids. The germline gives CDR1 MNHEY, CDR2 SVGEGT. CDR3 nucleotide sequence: TGTGCCAGCAGTTACCCCCGACAGTGGAACACTGAAGCTTTCTTT. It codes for CASSYPRQWNTEAFF.

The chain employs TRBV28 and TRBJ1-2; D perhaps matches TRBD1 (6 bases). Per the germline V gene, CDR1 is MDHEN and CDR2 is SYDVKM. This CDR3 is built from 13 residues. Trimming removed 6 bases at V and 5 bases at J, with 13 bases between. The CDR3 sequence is CASRQQGEYGYTF. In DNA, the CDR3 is TGTGCCAGCAGACAACAGGGTGAATATGGCTACACCTTC.